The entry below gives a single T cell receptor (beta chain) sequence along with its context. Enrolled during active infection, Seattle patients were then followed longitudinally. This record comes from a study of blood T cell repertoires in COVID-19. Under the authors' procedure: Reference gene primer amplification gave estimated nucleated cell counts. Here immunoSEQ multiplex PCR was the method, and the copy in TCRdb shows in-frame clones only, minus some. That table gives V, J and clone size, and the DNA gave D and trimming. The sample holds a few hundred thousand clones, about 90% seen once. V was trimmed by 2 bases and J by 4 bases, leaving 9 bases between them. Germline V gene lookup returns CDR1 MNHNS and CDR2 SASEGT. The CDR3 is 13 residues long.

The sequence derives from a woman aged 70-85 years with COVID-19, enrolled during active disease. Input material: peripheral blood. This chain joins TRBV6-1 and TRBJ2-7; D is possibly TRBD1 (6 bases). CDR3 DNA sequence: TGTGCCAGCAGTGAAAGGACAGAATACGAGCAGTACTTC. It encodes CASSERTEYEQYF.